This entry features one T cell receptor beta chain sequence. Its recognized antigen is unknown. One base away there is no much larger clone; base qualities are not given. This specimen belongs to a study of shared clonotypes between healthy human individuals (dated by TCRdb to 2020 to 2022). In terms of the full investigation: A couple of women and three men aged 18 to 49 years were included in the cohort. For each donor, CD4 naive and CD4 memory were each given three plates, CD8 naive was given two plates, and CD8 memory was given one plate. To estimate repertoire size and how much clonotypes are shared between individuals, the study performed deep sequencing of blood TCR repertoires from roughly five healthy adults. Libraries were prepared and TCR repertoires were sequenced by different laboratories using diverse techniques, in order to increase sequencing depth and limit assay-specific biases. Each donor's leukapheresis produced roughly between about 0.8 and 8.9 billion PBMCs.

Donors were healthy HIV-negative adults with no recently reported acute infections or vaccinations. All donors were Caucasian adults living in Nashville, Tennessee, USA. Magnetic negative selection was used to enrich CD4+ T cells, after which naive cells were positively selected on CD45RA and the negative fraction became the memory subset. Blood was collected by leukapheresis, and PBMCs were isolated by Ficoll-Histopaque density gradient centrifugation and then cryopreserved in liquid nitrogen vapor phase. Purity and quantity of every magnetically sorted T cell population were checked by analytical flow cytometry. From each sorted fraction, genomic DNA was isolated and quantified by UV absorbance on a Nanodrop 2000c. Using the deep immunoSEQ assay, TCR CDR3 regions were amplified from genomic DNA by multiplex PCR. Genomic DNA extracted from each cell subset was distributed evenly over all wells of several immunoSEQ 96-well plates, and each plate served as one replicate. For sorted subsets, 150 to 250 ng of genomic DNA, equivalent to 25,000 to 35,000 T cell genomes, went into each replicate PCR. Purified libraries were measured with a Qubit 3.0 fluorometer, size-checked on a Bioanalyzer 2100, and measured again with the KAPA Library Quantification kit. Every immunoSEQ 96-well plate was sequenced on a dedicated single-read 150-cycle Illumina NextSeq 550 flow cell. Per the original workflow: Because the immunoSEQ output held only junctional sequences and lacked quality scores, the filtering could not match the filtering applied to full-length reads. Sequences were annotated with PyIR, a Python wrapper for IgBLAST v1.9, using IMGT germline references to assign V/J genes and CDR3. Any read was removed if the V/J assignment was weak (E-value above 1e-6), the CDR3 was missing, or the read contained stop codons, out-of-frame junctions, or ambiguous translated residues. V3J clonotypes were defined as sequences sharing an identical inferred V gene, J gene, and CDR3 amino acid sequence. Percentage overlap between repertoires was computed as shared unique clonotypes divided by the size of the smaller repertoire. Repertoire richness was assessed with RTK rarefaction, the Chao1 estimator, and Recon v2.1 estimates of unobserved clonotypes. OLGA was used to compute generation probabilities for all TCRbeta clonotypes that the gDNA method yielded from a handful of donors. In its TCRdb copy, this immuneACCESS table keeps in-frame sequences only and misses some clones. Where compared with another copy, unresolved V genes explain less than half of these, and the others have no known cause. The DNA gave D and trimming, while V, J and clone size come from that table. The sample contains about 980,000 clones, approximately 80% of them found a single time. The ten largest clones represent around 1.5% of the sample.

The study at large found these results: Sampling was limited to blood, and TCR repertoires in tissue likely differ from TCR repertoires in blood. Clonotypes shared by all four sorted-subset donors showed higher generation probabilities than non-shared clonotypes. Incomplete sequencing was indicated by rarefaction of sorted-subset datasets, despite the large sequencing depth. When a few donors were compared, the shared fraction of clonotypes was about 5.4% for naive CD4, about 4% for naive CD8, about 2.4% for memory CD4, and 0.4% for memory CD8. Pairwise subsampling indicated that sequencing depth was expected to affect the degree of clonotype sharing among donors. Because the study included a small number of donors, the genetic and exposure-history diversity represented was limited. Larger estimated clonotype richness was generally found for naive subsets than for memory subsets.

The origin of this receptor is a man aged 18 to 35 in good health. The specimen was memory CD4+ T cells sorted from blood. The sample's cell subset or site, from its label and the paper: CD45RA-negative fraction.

The DNA sequence reads TGTTCTAGCTCCTACAATGAGCAGTTCTTC. This codes for CSSSYNEQFF. Rearrangement joined TRBV2 to TRBJ2-1; confidence is insufficient to name the D gene. Reading the germline V gene gives CDR1 SNHLY and CDR2 FYNNEI. The CDR3 numbers 10 residues from cysteine through phenylalanine. CDR3 DNA is the only sequence kept; it has 30 bases, read in frame from the first base.